This T cell receptor (beta chain) is from a study of glioma-infiltrating T cells. Findings and caveats of the study: Tissue and blood shared very few CDR3 sequences.

This clonotype was counted many times. Antigen: not known. Germline CDR1 and CDR2: SGHTA and FQGNSA. Trimming pared 1 base from V and 1 base from J, leaving 7 bases between. The CDR3 consists of 14 residues. Using RNA template, CDR3s of TCR alpha and beta were amplified with iRepertoire arm-PCR. In TCRdb, the multiplex PCR reads were re-called with MiXCR into one record per CDR3 protein. The sample yields more than 95,000 distinct CDR3 sequences, around 29% seen once. The chain combines TRBV7-2 with TRBJ1-1, with D hard to call. This receptor was taken from a human donor with low-grade glioma or glioblastoma, undergoing nonglioma brain surgery, or in good health (not recorded which). Material for sequencing was glioma tissue, nonneoplastic brain tissue, or PBMCs (not recorded which). The CDR3, as DNA: TGTGCCAGCAGCTTAGTTCCCGAGAACACTGAAGCTTTCTTT. Protein: CASSLVPENTEAFF.